This TCR beta chain was profiled in a study of blood T cell repertoires in COVID-19. Study in general: T cells, B-cell-depleted T cells, or PBMCs supplied cDNA or gDNA.

Trimming at V came to 6 bases and at J to 1 base, leaving 7 bases not matched to a gene. CDR1 MNHEY and CDR2 SVGAGI come from the germline V gene. This CDR3 has 15 residues. The protocol was immunoSEQ multiplex PCR, while the TCRdb copy is restricted to in-frame clones and leaves out a portion. The profile covers around 310,000 clones, with about 93% appearing a single time and approximately 7.5% taken by the ten largest. The sample was peripheral blood. This rearrangement joins TRBV6-5 to TRBJ1-1; the match to TRBD1 covers 8 bases. The clonotype comes from a woman in her 30s with COVID-19, enrolled during active disease. The CDR3 DNA sequence: TGTGCCAGCAGCGAGGGGGGACAGGCGAACACTGAAGCTTTCTTT. Residues: CASSEGGQANTEAFF.